The sequence of this T cell receptor beta chain was determined in a study of graft-versus-host responses after intestinal transplantation. A note on this clone: Its antigen remains unknown.

Measured with immunoSEQ multiplex PCR; TCRdb has only the in-frame clones, and not every one. The table lists under 100,000 clones, around 93% of them singletons. The V end was cut by 7 bases, the J end by 7 bases, with 14 bases between. This CDR3 region has 12 residues. CDR1 and CDR2 (germline): MNHEY, SVGAGI. The sample in question was unstimulated CD4+ T cells sorted from spleen or lymph node cells, obtained before transplant. The origin of this receptor is a human donor who was the organ donor for an intestinal transplant. The chain recombines TRBV6-5 with TRBJ2-7; TRBD1 is a possible D gene (7 bases). The CDR3 DNA reads TGTGCCAGCATGGCAGGGGGGAAAGAGCAGTACTTC. It yields the protein CASMAGGKEQYF.